This T cell receptor beta chain came from a study of T-cell memory formation after mild COVID-19. This CDR3 region has 15 residues. V lost 5 bases to trimming and J lost 3 bases, with 15 bases between them. Per the germline V gene, CDR1 is MNHGY and CDR2 is SAAAGT. A 5'RACE reaction primed in the constant segment made cDNA libraries of TCR alpha and TCR beta, and these carried sample barcodes and UMIs. TCRdb re-analysed the 5' RACE reads in MiXCR, keeping a single row per CDR3 protein. The table includes around 450,000 distinct CDR3 sequences, roughly 26% detected once. Sample: PBMCs or a T cell subset sorted from them (not recorded which). The genes are TRBV6-8 and TRBJ2-3; D remains ambiguous. This TCR came from an adult woman who had mild COVID-19 (a few samples of this study predate the infection). Cell type and time point are not known. CDR3 sequence reads: CASSTRLLETDTQYF. CDR3 bases: TGTGCCAGCAGTACCCGTCTATTAGAGACAGATACGCAGTATTTT.